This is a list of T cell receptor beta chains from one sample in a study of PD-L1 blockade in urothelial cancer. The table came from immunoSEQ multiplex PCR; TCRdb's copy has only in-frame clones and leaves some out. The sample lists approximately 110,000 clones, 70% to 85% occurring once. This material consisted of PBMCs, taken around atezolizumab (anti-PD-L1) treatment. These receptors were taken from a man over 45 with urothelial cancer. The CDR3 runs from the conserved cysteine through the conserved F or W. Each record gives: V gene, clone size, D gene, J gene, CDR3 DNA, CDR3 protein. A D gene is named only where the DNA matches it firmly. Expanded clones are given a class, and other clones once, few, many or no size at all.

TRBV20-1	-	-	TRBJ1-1	TGCAGTGCTCCTCGGACAGCTGAAGCTTTCTTT	CSAPRTAEAFF
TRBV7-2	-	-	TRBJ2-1	TGTGCCAGCAGCTTATCACTAGTTTCCTACAATGAGCAGTTCTTC	CASSLSLVSYNEQFF
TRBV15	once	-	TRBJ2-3	TGTGCCACCAGCAGAGGGGGAGCCCTCACAGATACGCAGTATTTT	CATSRGGALTDTQYF
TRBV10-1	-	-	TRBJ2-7	TGCGCCAGCAGTGAGAAGAGCTCCTACGAGCAGTACTTC	CASSEKSSYEQYF
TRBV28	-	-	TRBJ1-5	TGTGCCAGCAGTTTCCTTCCCGGTAGCAATCAGCCCCAGCATTTT	CASSFLPGSNQPQHF
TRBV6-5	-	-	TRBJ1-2	TGTGCCAGCAGCGACAGGCGACTCAATTATGGCTACACCTTC	CASSDRRLNYGYTF
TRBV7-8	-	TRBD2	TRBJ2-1	TGTGCCAGCAGCCCGGGGATTAGCGGGAGATCGGTGGATGAGCAGTTCTTC	CASSPGISGRSVDEQFF
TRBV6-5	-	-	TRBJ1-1	TGTGCCAGCAGTTACTCGCAGAGGGACACTGAAGCTTTCTTT	CASSYSQRDTEAFF
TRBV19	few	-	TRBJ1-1	TGTGCCAGCCGCGAGAGGGTGGACACTGAAGCTTTCTTT	CASRERVDTEAFF
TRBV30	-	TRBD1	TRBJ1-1	TGTGCCTGGGAAGGGGGGGCAGGGGGCGATTTTCTTCAAGCTTTCTTT	CAWEGGAGGDFLQAFF
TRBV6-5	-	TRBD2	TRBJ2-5	TGTGCCAGCAGTTCTAGCGGGACTGAGACCCAGTACTTC	CASSSSGTETQYF
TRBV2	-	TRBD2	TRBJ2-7	TGTGCCAGCAACACACTAGCGGGCCAAGGTGGAGAGCAGTACTTC	CASNTLAGQGGEQYF
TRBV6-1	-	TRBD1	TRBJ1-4	TGTGCCAGCAGTGTTCAGGGGGTTAATGAAAAACTGTTTTTT	CASSVQGVNEKLFF
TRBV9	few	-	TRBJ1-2	TGTGCCAGCAGCCCGACGGGGAGCTATGGCTACACCTTC	CASSPTGSYGYTF
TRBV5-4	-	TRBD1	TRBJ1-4	TGTGCCAGCAGCTTGGCTGGACAGGGGGGCGGTGAAAAACTGTTTTTT	CASSLAGQGGGEKLFF
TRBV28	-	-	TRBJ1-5	TGTGCCAGCAGTTCCATCCATTTGCCCCAGCATTTT	CASSSIHLPQHF
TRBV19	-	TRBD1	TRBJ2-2	TGTGCCAGTACCCCCGCGAGAGGGGGCCCGAACACCGGGGAGCTGTTTTTT	CASTPARGGPNTGELFF
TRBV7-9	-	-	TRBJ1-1	TGTGCCAGCAGCCCCACCTCAGGGGTCACTGAAGCTTTCTTT	CASSPTSGVTEAFF
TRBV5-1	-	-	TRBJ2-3	TGCGCCAGCAGCTTGCCGGCTAGCGCTAGCACAGATACGCAGTATTTT	CASSLPASASTDTQYF
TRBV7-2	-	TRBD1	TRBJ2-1	TGTGCCAGCAGCAGGGACAGGGGACGGTACAATGAGCAGTTCTTC	CASSRDRGRYNEQFF
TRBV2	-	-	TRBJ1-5	TGTGCCAGCAGACCAGGGGCCCATAATCAGCCCCAGCATTTT	CASRPGAHNQPQHF
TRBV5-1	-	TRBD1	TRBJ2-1	TGCGCCAGCAGCTTCCAGGGGGAGTACAATGAGCAGTTCTTC	CASSFQGEYNEQFF
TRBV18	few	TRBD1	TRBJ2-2	TGTGCCAGCTCACCAGGACAGGGGGCAGTCGGGGAGCTGTTTTTT	CASSPGQGAVGELFF
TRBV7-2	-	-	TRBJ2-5	TGTGCCAGCAGCTTAGCGCTTCGGGAGTTGGAGACCCAGTACTTC	CASSLALRELETQYF
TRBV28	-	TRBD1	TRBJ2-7	TGTGTCGTGGGACAGGGTCCTGGCGAGCAGTACTTC	CVVGQGPGEQYF